The 30 T cell receptor beta chains presented below share a single source sample, sequenced in a study of cytomegalovirus exposure and HLA in healthy donors. The PCR was carried out with 60 Vbeta primers and 13 Jbeta primers. Produced via immunoSEQ multiplex PCR; TCRdb's table is partial and in-frame only. The sample table includes about 200,000 clones. The sample comprised PBMCs. All receptors derive from a girl aged 2-10 years in good health and CMV-seropositive.

The CDR3 DNA reads TGTGCCAGCAGCCCGCTGGGACTAGCGGGGTCCTACGAGCAGTACTTC. This translates into CASSPLGLAGSYEQYF. V gene TRBV11-2 combines with J gene TRBJ2-7; 13 bases are shared with TRBD2. In germline, CDR1 is SGHAT, CDR2 FQNNGV. The CDR3 is 16 residues long. V gave up 5 bases and J gave up 1 base; unmatched junction bases: 5. Full variable domain (remainder filled in from reference TRBV11-2 and TRBJ2-7): EAGVAQSPRYKIIEKRQSVAFWCNPISGHATLYWYQQILGQGPKLLIQFQNNGVVDDSQLPKDRFSAERLKGVDSTLKIQPAKLEDSAVYLCASSPLGLAGSYEQYFGPGTRLTVT.

The chain is built from TRBV13 and TRBJ2-2; 11 bases match TRBD2. The CDR3 length is 20 residues. V lost 5 bases and J lost 6; bases outside the gene matches: 20. Germline lookup yields CDR1 PRHDT and CDR2 FYEKMQ (reference sequence). In DNA, the CDR3 is TGTGCCAGCAGCCCTGACCCTAGCGGGAGGACGTCGAGGGGCGCCGGGGAGCTGTTTTTT. Encoded protein: CASSPDPSGRTSRGAGELFF.

The chain recombines TRBV10-1 with TRBJ2-7, with 7 bases lining up with TRBD1. Unmatched junction bases numbered 5, after V lost 6 bases and J lost 3 bases. This CDR3 has 13 residues. From germline, CDR1 is WNHNN and CDR2 SYGVQD (reference sequence). CDR3: CASSGRQGYEQYF. The DNA of the CDR3 is TGCGCCAGCAGCGGAAGACAGGGCTACGAGCAGTACTTC.

This CDR3 is CASSQGGGNTEAFF. The CDR3 bases are TGCGCCAGCAGCCAAGGGGGCGGAAACACTGAAGCTTTCTTT. The chain combines TRBV4-1 with TRBJ1-1, with D possibly matching TRBD1 (5 bases). The CDR3 length is 14 residues. Germline CDR1 and CDR2: MGHRA and YSYEKL. With 1 base removed from V and 2 bases from J, the gap between germline ends came to 8 bases.

The V call is TRBV9, the J call TRBJ2-3, with 7 bases fitting TRBD1. Unmatched junction bases numbered 6, after V lost 4 bases and J lost 1 base. CDR1 and CDR2 (germline): SGDLS, YYNGEE. This CDR3 spans 15 amino acids. Here the CDR3 DNA reads TGTGCCAGCAGCCCGGACGACAGGGGCACAGATACGCAGTATTTT. Protein product: CASSPDDRGTDTQYF. Variable domain in full (rest from reference TRBV9 and TRBJ2-3): DSGVTQTPKHLITATGQRVTLRCSPRSGDLSVYWYQQSLDQGLQFLIQYYNGEERAKGNILERFSAQQFPDLHSELNLSSLELGDSALYFCASSPDDRGTDTQYFGPGTRLTVL.

The chain has TRBV4-2 and TRBJ2-7; D is perhaps TRBD2 (6 bases). The germline V gene encodes CDR1 LGHNA and CDR2 YNFKEQ. Deletions cut 1 base from V and 4 bases from J, with 17 bases between. This CDR3 spans 16 amino acids. The CDR3 sequence is CASSQGPLAHNYEQYF. CDR3 coding DNA: TGTGCCAGCAGCCAAGGCCCCCTAGCGCACAATTACGAGCAGTACTTC.

This rearrangement joins TRBV6-8 to TRBJ1-2, with no clear D. Looked up from germline, CDR1 is MNHGY and CDR2 is SAAAGT. CDR3 length equals 13 residues. Trimming took 7 bases from V and 6 from J, leaving 15 bases between them. The CDR3 DNA follows: TGTGCCAGCACACACGAGGGAGAGAATGGCTACACCTTC. Protein: CASTHEGENGYTF.

The J gene is TRBJ1-1, the V gene TRBV10-3; D unclear. The CDR3 runs 14 residues. In germline, CDR1 is ENHRY, CDR2 SYGVKD. The V and J ends lost 4 bases and 1 base respectively, with 10 bases between them. CDR3 residues: CAISVEVGNTEAFF. DNA for the CDR3: TGTGCCATCAGTGTGGAGGTCGGGAACACTGAAGCTTTCTTT.

V is TRBV6-6 and J is TRBJ1-5; D perhaps matches TRBD1 (6 bases). Germline V gene lookup returns CDR1 MNHNY and CDR2 SVGAGI (reference sequence). The CDR3 totals 13 residues. Between the trimmed V and J ends, which lost 2 bases and 4 bases, there was a span of 6 bases. CDR3 sequence reads: CASSYRGNQPQHF. The CDR3 region has the DNA TGTGCCAGCAGTTACAGGGGGAATCAGCCCCAGCATTTT.

The chain joins TRBV19 to TRBJ1-6; TRBD1 matches at 8 bases. The V segment lost 4 bases and the J segment 2 bases; nucleotides outside the gene matches: 7. CDR1 is LNHDA, CDR2 SQIVND, per germline (reference sequence). The CDR3 spans 17 residues. In DNA, the CDR3 is TGTGCCAGTAGTACCGGACAGGGTGGACCCTATAATTCACCCCTCCACTTT. This encodes CASSTGQGGPYNSPLHF.

This sequence joins TRBV5-6 and TRBJ2-1; 11 bases line up with TRBD2. The length of the CDR3 is 15 residues. Germline CDR1 and CDR2: SGHDT and YYEEEE. With V trimmed by 0 bases and J by 8 bases, 4 bases remained unmatched. The CDR3 region is CASSLVTSGIYEQFF. DNA for the CDR3: TGTGCCAGCAGCTTGGTGACTAGCGGGATCTATGAGCAGTTCTTC.

The chain combines TRBV7-9 with TRBJ2-2; TRBD2 matches 13 bases. CDR3 length: 16 residues. CDR1 and CDR2 (germline): SEHNR, FQNEAQ (reference sequence). V lost 5 bases, J lost 2 bases, and 2 bases stayed unmatched. CDR3 loop: CASSLGLAGNTGELFF. The CDR3 bases are TGTGCCAGCAGCCTGGGACTAGCGGGAAACACCGGGGAGCTGTTTTTT.

The rearrangement links TRBV11-2 to TRBJ2-5; 10 bases map to TRBD2. Trimming took 6 bases from V and 5 from J; bases not matched to a gene: 12. This CDR3 region has 16 residues. The germline gives CDR1 SGHAT, CDR2 FQNNGV. The CDR3 sequence is CASSRGAGGVRETQYF. Written as DNA, the CDR3 is TGTGCCAGCAGTCGGGGAGCGGGAGGGGTCCGGGAGACCCAGTACTTC.

The chain combines TRBV29-1 with TRBJ2-7; TRBD1 is a possible D gene (6 bases). The CDR3 loop spans 14 amino acids. Between the trimmed V and J ends, which lost 1 base and 0 bases, there was a span of 10 bases. Germline values: CDR1 SQVTM, CDR2 ANQGSEA. CDR3 protein: CSVEGGDNSYEQYF. Written as DNA, the CDR3 is TGCAGCGTTGAAGGAGGGGACAACTCCTACGAGCAGTACTTC.

The genes are TRBV27 and TRBJ1-4, with 12 bases lining up with TRBD1. The CDR3 loop spans 16 amino acids. Unmatched junction bases numbered 6, after V lost 2 bases and J lost 8 bases. CDR1 is MNHEY, CDR2 SMNVEV, per germline (reference sequence). The CDR3 sequence is CASSLAPGTGGEKLFF. CDR3 DNA: TGTGCCAGCAGTTTAGCGCCCGGGACAGGGGGCGAAAAACTGTTTTTT.

The rearrangement joins TRBV29-1 to TRBJ2-2; 8 bases are shared with TRBD1. V shed 5 bases, J shed 3 bases, and the junction held 5 bases outside the gene matches. This CDR3 has 14 amino acids. CDR1 is SQVTM and CDR2 is ANQGSEA in the germline V gene. The CDR3 nucleotides read TGCAGCGTTTCCAGGACAGGGCACACCGGGGAGCTGTTTTTT. Its protein is CSVSRTGHTGELFF.

The rearrangement links TRBV7-9 to TRBJ2-5; the match to TRBD2 covers 12 bases. CDR1 is SEHNR, CDR2 FQNEAQ, per germline (reference sequence). J gave up 5 bases and V 3 bases, and 4 bases lay outside the gene matches. This CDR3 spans 15 amino acids. Written as DNA, the CDR3 is TGTGCCAGCAGCTTCCTAGCGGGGGGGACGGAGACCCAGTACTTC. Its protein product is CASSFLAGGTETQYF.

This chain connects TRBV11-3 to TRBJ1-1; 7 bases match TRBD1. The ends lost 1 base at V and 11 bases at J; junction bases unmatched: 7. From germline, CDR1 is SGHNT and CDR2 YENEEA. The CDR3 extends over 13 amino acids. This CDR3 reads CASSLAADRVAFF. In DNA, the CDR3 is TGTGCCAGCAGCTTAGCCGCCGACAGGGTTGCTTTCTTT.

The rearrangement uses TRBV5-1 and TRBJ2-1, with D perhaps TRBD1 (6 bases). CDR3 length: 14 residues. Trimming took 2 bases from V and 4 from J, leaving 10 bases between them. The germline gives CDR1 SGHRS, CDR2 YFSETQ. CDR3 in amino acids: CASSFGQIYNEQFF. The CDR3 DNA is TGCGCCAGCAGCTTCGGACAGATTTACAATGAGCAGTTCTTC.

The V and J genes are TRBV5-1 and TRBJ1-5; D remains ambiguous. Per germline, CDR1 SGHRS and CDR2 YFSETQ. The CDR3 runs 13 residues. The germline V and J ends were trimmed by 4 bases and 4 bases, with 9 bases remaining between them. The CDR3 reads CASSPGSNQPQHF. The CDR3 region has the DNA TGCGCCAGCAGCCCGGGGTCGAATCAGCCCCAGCATTTT. The full variable domain, rest sourced from reference TRBV5-1 and TRBJ1-5, is KAGVTQTPRYLIKTRGQQVTLSCSPISGHRSVSWYQQTPGQGLQFLFEYFSETQRNKGNFPGRFSGRQFSNSRSEMNVSTLELGDSALYLCASSPGSNQPQHFGDGTRLSIL.

The chain carries TRBV7-9 and TRBJ2-5; the match to TRBD2 covers 9 bases. The germline V gene has CDR1 SEHNR and CDR2 FQNEAQ (reference sequence). The CDR3 contains 14 residues. J was trimmed by 1 base and V by 5 bases; bases with no gene match: 2. The CDR3 bases are TGTGCCAGCAGCCCGACTAGCGGCCAAGAGACCCAGTACTTC. Its protein product is CASSPTSGQETQYF. Combining the CDR3 with reference TRBV7-9 and TRBJ2-5 gives the whole variable domain DTGVSQNPRHKITKRGQNVTFRCDPISEHNRLYWYRQTLGQGPEFLTYFQNEAQLEKSRLLSDRFSAERPKGSFSTLEIQRTEQGDSAMYLCASSPTSGQETQYFGPGTRLLVL.

This chain connects TRBV5-1 to TRBJ2-1; TRBD2 matches 11 bases. CDR1 is SGHRS, CDR2 YFSETQ, per germline. CDR3 size: 16 residues. Trimming took 0 bases from V and 3 from J; bases not matched to a gene: 2. CDR3 coding DNA: TGCGCCAGCAGCTTGGGACTAGCGGGACTCTACAATGAGCAGTTCTTC. Its protein product is CASSLGLAGLYNEQFF.

The chain joins TRBV5-1 to TRBJ2-3; TRBD1 matches 7 bases. Germline-derived CDR1 and CDR2 are SGHRS and YFSETQ. The CDR3 has 18 amino acids. Trimming cost V 5 bases and J 3 bases; bases outside gene matches: 18. CDR3 region: CASRMTGLGLQSTDTQYF. As DNA, the CDR3 is TGCGCCAGCAGAATGACAGGGTTGGGTCTACAGTCAACAGATACGCAGTATTTT.

The chain uses TRBV30 and TRBJ2-3, with 8 positions matching TRBD2. CDR3 length: 14 amino acids. The V gene's germline CDR1 is GTSNPN and CDR2 SVGIG (reference sequence). V was clipped by 7 bases and J by 2 bases; unmatched bases: 8. DNA for the CDR3: TGTGCCTACCTACTAGCGGCCGACACAGATACGCAGTATTTT. Translation gives CAYLLAADTDTQYF.

This chain joins TRBV10-3 and TRBJ1-3; TRBD1 aligns across 8 bases. The CDR3 is 13 amino acids. J lost 6 bases, V lost 10 bases, and 8 bases had no gene match. CDR1 is ENHRY, CDR2 SYGVKD, per germline. CDR3: CASRGLIPNTIYF. The CDR3 nucleotides read TGTGCCAGCAGGGGGCTCATCCCAAACACCATATATTTT.

The genes are TRBV7-2 and TRBJ2-2, with a weak D call TRBD1 (5 bases). CDR1 is SGHTA, CDR2 FQGNSA, per germline. The ends were cut back, 4 bases at V and 7 bases at J, with 7 bases in the middle. The CDR3 sequence is 12 residues long. This CDR3 reads CASSSRGGELFF. The CDR3 DNA is TGTGCCAGCAGCTCAAGGGGCGGGGAGCTGTTTTTT.

V and J are TRBV6-5 and TRBJ2-7, with D possibly TRBD1 on 5 matching bases. Germline V gene sequence: CDR1 MNHEY, CDR2 SVGAGI. The V gene lost 2 bases and the J gene lost 0 bases, with 14 bases spanning the gap. The CDR3 runs 16 residues. The CDR3 spells CASSYDFRQSSYEQYF. The CDR3 DNA follows: TGTGCCAGCAGTTACGACTTTAGACAGAGCTCCTACGAGCAGTACTTC.

The chain is built from TRBV6-6 and TRBJ2-7; 7 bases agree with TRBD1. V trimming: 5 bases; J trimming: 0 bases; junction bases outside the gene matches: 4. The CDR3 extends over 14 amino acids. CDR1 and CDR2 from the germline V gene are MNHNY and SVGAGI (reference sequence). DNA of the CDR3: TGTGCCAGCAGTCAGACAGGGAACTCCTACGAGCAGTACTTC. This encodes CASSQTGNSYEQYF.

The chain combines TRBV13 with TRBJ2-1; possible D gene TRBD2, 6 bases. There are 16 residues in the CDR3. The V gene's germline CDR1 is PRHDT and CDR2 FYEKMQ (reference sequence). V shed 4 bases and J shed 8 bases, with 21 bases lying between them. The CDR3 DNA is TGTGCCAGCAGCTCCGGAAAAACGGGAGCTTTTTATGAGCAGTTCTTC. Translating gives CASSSGKTGAFYEQFF.

This chain links TRBV27 with TRBJ2-1; 12 bases are a match to TRBD2. Trimming at V came to 6 bases and at J to 5 bases, leaving 5 bases not matched to a gene. Germline CDR1 and CDR2: MNHEY and SMNVEV (reference sequence). The CDR3 is 15 amino acids. The CDR3: CASSLGTSGHNEQFF. DNA for the CDR3: TGTGCCAGCAGCCTAGGGACTAGCGGGCACAATGAGCAGTTCTTC.